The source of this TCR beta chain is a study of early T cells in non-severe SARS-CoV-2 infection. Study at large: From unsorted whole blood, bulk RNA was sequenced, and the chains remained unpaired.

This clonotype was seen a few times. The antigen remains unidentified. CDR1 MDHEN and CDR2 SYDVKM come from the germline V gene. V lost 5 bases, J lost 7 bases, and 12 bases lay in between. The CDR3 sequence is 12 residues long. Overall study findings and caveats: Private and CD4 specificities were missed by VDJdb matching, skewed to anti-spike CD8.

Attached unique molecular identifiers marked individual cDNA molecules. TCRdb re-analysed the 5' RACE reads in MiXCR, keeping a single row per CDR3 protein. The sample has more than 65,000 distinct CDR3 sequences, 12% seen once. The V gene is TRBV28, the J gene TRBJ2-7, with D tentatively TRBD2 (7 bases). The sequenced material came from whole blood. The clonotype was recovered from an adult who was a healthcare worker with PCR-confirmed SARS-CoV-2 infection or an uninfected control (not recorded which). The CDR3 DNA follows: TGTGCCAGCAGTAGGGGGGAGGGTGAGCAGTACTTC. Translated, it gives CASSRGEGEQYF.